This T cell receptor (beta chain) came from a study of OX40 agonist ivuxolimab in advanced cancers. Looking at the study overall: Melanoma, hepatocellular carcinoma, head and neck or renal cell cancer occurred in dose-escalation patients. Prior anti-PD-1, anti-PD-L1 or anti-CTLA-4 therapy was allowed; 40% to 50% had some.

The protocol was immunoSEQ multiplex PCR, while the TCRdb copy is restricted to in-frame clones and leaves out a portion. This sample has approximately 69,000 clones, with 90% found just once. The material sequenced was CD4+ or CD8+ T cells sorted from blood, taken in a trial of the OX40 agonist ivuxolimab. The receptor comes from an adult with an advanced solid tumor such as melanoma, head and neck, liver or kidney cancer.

The CDR3 is CASSFGTGGKDTQYF. The CDR3, as DNA: TGCGCCAGCAGCTTCGGGACAGGGGGCAAAGATACGCAGTATTTT. J is TRBJ2-3 and V is TRBV5-1; 12 bases are a match to TRBD1. The CDR3 runs 15 residues. The germline V gene has CDR1 SGHRS and CDR2 YFSETQ. V was clipped by 2 bases and J by 5 bases; unmatched bases: 3. Using reference TRBV5-1 and TRBJ2-3 for the parts outside the CDR3, the full variable domain is KAGVTQTPRYLIKTRGQQVTLSCSPISGHRSVSWYQQTPGQGLQFLFEYFSETQRNKGNFPGRFSGRQFSNSRSEMNVSTLELGDSALYLCASSFGTGGKDTQYFGPGTRLTVL.